Below are 31 T cell receptor beta chains sequenced from a single sample in a study of CD8 T cells in ankylosing spondylitis. Study-wide results and limits: The study identified a TCR beta motif of fewer than 10 highly homologous variants that appeared characteristic of ankylosing spondylitis blood.

TCRdb processed the 5' RACE reads anew with MiXCR; each CDR3 protein has one entry. There are 350,000 to 450,000 distinct CDR3 sequences in the sample; 20% to 30% occur only once, and about 1% lies in the top ten. No cognate antigen is known for these TCRs. The sequencing sample was made of blood, either unsorted or a sorted T cell fraction (not recorded which). Receptors were obtained from a male donor with ankylosing spondylitis.

The V and J genes are TRBV5-1 and TRBJ1-3; D perhaps matches TRBD1 (6 bases). Per germline, CDR1 SGHRS and CDR2 YFSETQ. V lost 0 bases and J lost 0, with 10 bases in between. This CDR3 spans 16 amino acids. Written as DNA, the CDR3 is TGCGCCAGCAGCTTGGATTTCAGGGGCTCTGGAAACACCATATATTTT. Translation: CASSLDFRGSGNTIYF.

This clonotype was recorded many times. The chain uses TRBV5-1 and TRBJ2-7; D gene uncertain. This CDR3 contains 13 residues. The V and J ends lost 4 bases and 4 bases respectively, with 12 bases between them. CDR1 is SGHRS and CDR2 is YFSETQ in the germline V gene. CDR3 amino acids: CASSPLGLYEQYF. The CDR3 coding sequence is TGCGCCAGCAGCCCGCTTGGCCTATACGAGCAGTACTTC.

J is TRBJ1-2 and V is TRBV29-1, with D hard to call. Germline lookup yields CDR1 SQVTM and CDR2 ANQGSEA. Trimming left V 4 bases short and J 9 bases short, with 15 bases between. The CDR3 has 12 amino acids. The CDR3 DNA sequence: TGCAGCGTTGGGACGGCCGAATGGAGCTACACCTTC. Protein: CSVGTAEWSYTF.

The CDR3 loop is CAWSVGSGSTDTQYF. In DNA form, the CDR3 reads TGTGCCTGGAGTGTAGGTAGCGGGAGCACAGATACGCAGTATTTT. This chain connects TRBV30 to TRBJ2-3; 7 bases fit TRBD2. The CDR3 length is 15 residues. CDR1 and CDR2 from the germline V gene are GTSNPN and SVGIG (reference sequence). The trim removed 0 bases at V and 0 bases at J, leaving 3 bases unmatched. Full variable domain (missing parts from reference TRBV30 and TRBJ2-3): SQTIHQWPATLVQPVGSPLSLECTVEGTSNPNLYWYRQAAGRGLQLLFYSVGIGQISSEVPQNLSASRPQDRQFILSSKKLLLSDSGFYLCAWSVGSGSTDTQYFGPGTRLTVL.

This clonotype was recorded a few times. V usage is TRBV6-1 and J usage is TRBJ1-4, with a possible D match to TRBD1 (6 bases). V shed 3 bases and J shed 4 bases, with 9 bases lying between them. The germline gives CDR1 MNHNS, CDR2 SASEGT. The CDR3 sequence is 14 residues long. Here the CDR3 reads CASSEDRINEKLFF. CDR3 DNA sequence: TGTGCCAGCAGTGAGGACAGAATTAATGAAAAACTGTTTTTT.

This clonotype showed up just a few times. The chain carries TRBV3-1 and TRBJ2-7, with no clear D. Germline V gene lookup returns CDR1 LGHDT and CDR2 YNNKEL (reference sequence). V gave up 1 base and J gave up 2 bases, with 6 bases separating them. This CDR3 is 13 amino acids long. CDR3 protein: CASSQGYAYEQYF. The CDR3 nucleotides are TGTGCCAGCAGCCAAGGGTACGCCTACGAGCAGTACTTC.

The table lists this clonotype with a few counts. Here the CDR3 DNA reads TGCGCCAGCAGTGCGGGGATCGAGACCCAGTACTTC. Translated: CASSAGIETQYF. The gene calls are TRBV10-1 and TRBJ2-5; tentatively, D is TRBD2 (5 bases). The germline V and J ends were trimmed by 4 bases and 5 bases, with 8 bases remaining between them. The germline gives CDR1 WNHNN, CDR2 SYGVQD (reference sequence). The length of the CDR3 is 12 residues.

This clonotype was seen more than once but under ten times. The chain has TRBV6-1 and TRBJ2-1; the D gene could be TRBD1 or TRBD2 (5 bases each). This CDR3 spans 12 amino acids. Germline V gene data show CDR1 as MNHNS and CDR2 as SASEGT. V lost 2 bases, J lost 10 bases, and 9 bases lay in between. The CDR3 nucleotides read TGTGCCAGCAGTGAAATCTGGGGGGAGCAGTTCTTC. Protein sequence: CASSEIWGEQFF.

This clonotype was seen a few times. Here the CDR3 reads CASSGLAGVQGTGELFF. CDR3 DNA sequence: TGCGCCAGCAGCGGGCTAGCGGGAGTACAGGGAACCGGGGAGCTGTTTTTT. The rearrangement uses TRBV5-1 and TRBJ2-2; 10 bases align to TRBD2. V dropped 4 bases and J dropped 5; count of bases not matched to a gene: 11. This CDR3 contains 17 residues. Looked up from germline, CDR1 is SGHRS and CDR2 is YFSETQ.

This sequence joins TRBV12-3 or TRBV12-4 and TRBJ1-1, with D possibly matching TRBD1 (6 bases). V was shortened by 6 bases and J by 6 bases, with 17 bases between the two germline ends. The CDR3 is 14 amino acids. The CDR3 bases are TGTGCCAGCAGGGCGGGTACAGGGAGGTCTGAAGCTTTCTTT. Translation gives CASRAGTGRSEAFF.

In this sample, this clonotype turned up a few times. The CDR3 reads CASSPPVRATGELFF. The CDR3 bases are TGTGCCAGCAGCCCCCCGGTCAGGGCCACCGGGGAGCTGTTTTTT. The chain links TRBV7-2 to TRBJ2-2; tentative D call: TRBD1 (5 bases). The germline gives CDR1 SGHTA, CDR2 FQGNSA. V dropped 5 bases and J dropped 4 bases, with 14 bases sitting between them. The length of the CDR3 is 15 residues.

J is TRBJ1-6 and V is TRBV20-1; no firm D call. Germline V gives CDR1 DFQATT, CDR2 SNEGSKA (reference sequence). Trimming removed 0 bases from V and 9 bases from J, with 6 bases in between. The CDR3 spans 12 residues. CDR3 DNA: TGCAGTGCTAGAGATAGTGTTTCACCCCTCCACTTT. It yields the protein CSARDSVSPLHF.

The chain is built from TRBV2 and TRBJ1-1; the match to TRBD1 covers 7 bases. Losses at the gene ends were 5 bases for V and 5 bases for J; bases not matched to a gene: 8. This CDR3 is built from 14 residues. Germline CDR1 reads SNHLY; CDR2 reads FYNNEI. The CDR3 here is CASSRYTGETEAFF. For the CDR3, the DNA is TGTGCCAGCAGTCGATACACAGGGGAGACTGAAGCTTTCTTT.

The chain carries TRBV20-1 and TRBJ2-3; unclear D gene. The CDR3 has 13 amino acids. The germline CDR1 and CDR2 sequences are DFQATT and SNEGSKA (reference sequence). V was cut by 2 bases and J by 2 bases, with 8 bases left in between. The CDR3 DNA is TGCAGTGCTAGATGGAGCTACACAGATACGCAGTATTTT. Residues: CSARWSYTDTQYF.

The J gene is TRBJ2-5, the V gene TRBV7-9, with 7 bases lining up with TRBD2. The V and J ends lost 5 bases and 5 bases, in that order; junction bases with no gene match: 8. The CDR3 is 14 residues long. Germline values: CDR1 SEHNR, CDR2 FQNEAQ (reference sequence). DNA of the CDR3: TGTGCCAGCAGCCCGGGACTACAGAGGGAGACCCAGTACTTC. This codes for CASSPGLQRETQYF.

This clonotype has a count of ten or more. The V gene is TRBV20-1, the J gene TRBJ2-5; TRBD2 agrees at 15 bases. CDR3 size: 16 residues. V dropped 7 bases and J dropped 5; count of bases not matched to a gene: 11. From germline, CDR1 is DFQATT and CDR2 SNEGSKA (reference sequence). The CDR3 sequence: CSVPGGLAGGEETQYF. In DNA form, the CDR3 reads TGCAGTGTGCCTGGGGGACTAGCGGGAGGAGAGGAGACCCAGTACTTC.

This clonotype occurred a few times. The gene calls are TRBV2 and TRBJ2-7, with a weak D call TRBD2 (6 bases). The CDR3 is made up of 13 amino acids. From germline, CDR1 is SNHLY and CDR2 FYNNEI. V was trimmed by 3 bases and J by 9 bases, leaving 15 bases between them. This chain's CDR3 is CASSDGSLLGQYF. DNA for the CDR3: TGTGCCAGCAGTGACGGGAGTCTCTTGGGGCAGTACTTC.

This clonotype was detected only a few times. The chain couples TRBV29-1 to TRBJ2-1; TRBD1 agrees at 12 bases. Germline V gene lookup returns CDR1 SQVTM and CDR2 ANQGSEA. This CDR3 region has 14 residues. Trimming took 1 base from V and 9 from J; bases not matched to a gene: 4. CDR3 region: CSVEGDRGQGEQFF. The CDR3 DNA sequence: TGCAGCGTTGAAGGGGACAGGGGGCAAGGTGAGCAGTTCTTC.

Ten or more counts support this clonotype. The chain recombines TRBV5-1 with TRBJ1-1; D gene unclear. V was shortened by 2 bases and J by 3 bases, with 8 bases between the two germline ends. The CDR3 length is 13 residues. Germline V gives CDR1 SGHRS, CDR2 YFSETQ. As DNA, the CDR3 is TGCGCCAGCAGCTTCGGCGGGCACACTGAAGCTTTCTTT. Translating gives CASSFGGHTEAFF.

V is TRBV7-6 and J is TRBJ2-7; the D gene is possibly TRBD2 (6 bases). Looked up from germline, CDR1 is SGHVS and CDR2 is FNYEAQ. Trimming pared 6 bases from V and 2 bases from J, leaving 14 bases between. This CDR3 contains 14 residues. DNA of the CDR3: TGTGCCAGCAGTTCGATAGCGGAGACCTACGAGCAGTACTTC. Residues: CASSSIAETYEQYF.

This clonotype has just a few counts. This chain connects TRBV2 to TRBJ1-4; D is undetermined. The ends were cut back, 5 bases at V and 5 bases at J, with 12 bases in the middle. This CDR3 has 14 amino acids. CDR1 and CDR2 from the germline V gene are SNHLY and FYNNEI. The CDR3 sequence is CASSLSGGNEKLFF. The CDR3 nucleotides are TGTGCCAGCAGTCTGAGTGGAGGGAATGAAAAACTGTTTTTT.

The sample holds a few counts of this clonotype. The chain combines TRBV12-3 or TRBV12-4 with TRBJ1-2; a possible D gene is TRBD1 (6 bases). V was pared by 2 bases and J by 5 bases, with 12 bases between. The CDR3 is 14 residues long. This CDR3 reads CASSLRQVEYGYTF. CDR3 nucleotide sequence: TGTGCCAGCAGTTTACGACAGGTGGAGTATGGCTACACCTTC.

The CDR3, as DNA: TGCGCCAGCAGCTTGGCGAGGTGGGCGCTGGAAGAGACCCAGTACTTC. Its protein is CASSLARWALEETQYF. This chain connects TRBV5-1 to TRBJ2-5; D not resolved. The V gene's germline CDR1 is SGHRS and CDR2 YFSETQ. V was clipped by 0 bases and J by 3 bases, with 15 bases between them. CDR3 length equals 16 residues.

This clonotype was seen more than once but under ten times. This chain joins TRBV5-1 and TRBJ2-5, with D maybe TRBD2 (5 bases). The CDR3 runs to 16 residues. Germline CDR1 is SGHRS and CDR2 is YFSETQ. Trimming pared 0 bases from V and 5 bases from J, leaving 17 bases between. CDR3 DNA sequence: TGCGCCAGCAGCTTGGGCGCTAGCAGTTACGTGGAGACCCAGTACTTC. Translation gives CASSLGASSYVETQYF. The full variable domain, with the rest looked up from reference TRBV5-1 and TRBJ2-5, is KAGVTQTPRYLIKTRGQQVTLSCSPISGHRSVSWYQQTPGQGLQFLFEYFSETQRNKGNFPGRFSGRQFSNSRSEMNVSTLELGDSALYLCASSLGASSYVETQYFGPGTRLLVL.

Only a few counts were recorded for this clonotype. The DNA for the CDR3 is TGCAGCGTTGAAGGGGGATTGGGACACCCTAACTATGGCTACACCTTC. Translating it yields CSVEGGLGHPNYGYTF. The chain combines TRBV29-1 with TRBJ1-2, with a possible D match to TRBD1 (6 bases). The germline V and J ends were trimmed by 1 base and 0 bases, with 15 bases remaining between them. Germline values: CDR1 SQVTM, CDR2 ANQGSEA. CDR3 length: 16 amino acids.

In its sample, this clonotype was seen a few times. The chain links TRBV2 to TRBJ2-1, with TRBD2 identical over 11 bases. The V and J ends lost 4 bases and 7 bases, in that order; junction bases with no gene match: 9. This CDR3 contains 16 residues. CDR1 and CDR2 from the germline V gene are SNHLY and FYNNEI. CDR3 region: CASSATLAGEGNEQFF. The CDR3 DNA reads as TGTGCCAGCAGTGCAACACTAGCGGGAGAGGGTAATGAGCAGTTCTTC.

This rearrangement joins TRBV27 to TRBJ1-1; no reliable D call. The germline gives CDR1 MNHEY, CDR2 SMNVEV (reference sequence). The CDR3 is 14 amino acids. Trimming took off 4 bases at V and 5 bases at J, with 14 bases between the two ends. DNA for the CDR3: TGTGCCAGCAGTTCGGCAAAGAGACCTACTGAAGCTTTCTTT. This encodes CASSSAKRPTEAFF.

The genes are TRBV5-1 and TRBJ2-7; 7 bases map to TRBD2. The CDR3 extends over 12 amino acids. V shed 4 bases, J shed 3 bases, and the junction held 1 base outside the gene matches. Germline assignment: CDR1 SGHRS and CDR2 YFSETQ. CDR3 protein: CASSGEGYEQYF. The CDR3 DNA reads TGCGCCAGCAGCGGGGAGGGCTACGAGCAGTACTTC.

V gene TRBV5-1 combines with J gene TRBJ2-5, with D possibly matching TRBD2 (6 bases). Germline-derived CDR1 and CDR2 are SGHRS and YFSETQ. This CDR3 has 14 amino acids. V gave up 4 bases and J gave up 7 bases, with 17 bases separating them. As DNA, the CDR3 is TGCGCCAGCAGCCCGGAGGGGTGGCTTGGGACCCAGTACTTC. Translating gives CASSPEGWLGTQYF.

This clonotype was counted ten times or more. This chain links TRBV12-3 or TRBV12-4 with TRBJ2-1; the D call may be TRBD1 or TRBD2 (5 bases each). The CDR3 sequence is 13 residues long. The V end lost 6 bases, the J end lost 6 bases, and 12 bases lay between the germline ends. The CDR3 sequence is CASSPGTANEQFF. The CDR3, as DNA: TGTGCCAGCAGCCCCGGGACCGCCAATGAGCAGTTCTTC.

This clonotype was seen a few times. The chain uses TRBV20-1 and TRBJ2-3, with D possibly matching TRBD2 (6 bases). Deletions cut 6 bases from V and 3 bases from J, with 13 bases between. Germline lookup yields CDR1 DFQATT and CDR2 SNEGSKA (reference sequence). CDR3 size: 13 residues. The CDR3 spells CSAGHSGTDTQYF. CDR3 coding DNA: TGCAGTGCGGGGCACAGCGGGACAGATACGCAGTATTTT.